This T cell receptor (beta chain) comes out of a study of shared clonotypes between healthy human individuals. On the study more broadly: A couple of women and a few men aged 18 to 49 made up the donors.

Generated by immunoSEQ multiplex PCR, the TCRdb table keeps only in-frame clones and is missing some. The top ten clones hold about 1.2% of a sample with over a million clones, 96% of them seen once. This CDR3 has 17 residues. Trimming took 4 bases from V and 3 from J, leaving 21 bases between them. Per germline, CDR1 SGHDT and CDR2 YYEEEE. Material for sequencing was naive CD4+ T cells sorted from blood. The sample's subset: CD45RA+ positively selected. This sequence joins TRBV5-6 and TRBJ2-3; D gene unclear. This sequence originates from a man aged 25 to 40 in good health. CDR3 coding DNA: TGTGCCAGCAGCCCTCTGGGTTGGGGTTCACGGACAGATACGCAGTATTTT. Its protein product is CASSPLGWGSRTDTQYF. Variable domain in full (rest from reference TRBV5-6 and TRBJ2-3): DAGVTQSPTHLIKTRGQQVTLRCSPKSGHDTVSWYQQALGQGPQFIFQYYEEEERQRGNFPDRFSGHQFPNYSSELNVNALLLGDSALYLCASSPLGWGSRTDTQYFGPGTRLTVL.